The text below deals with one T cell receptor beta chain. Time point denoted: newly diagnosed GD, antithyroid drugs for less than 3 months. Generation of the TCR library employed RNA extracted from PBMCs. Diagnosing Graves' disease relied on the American Thyroid Association guidelines. The data were obtained in a study of regulatory T cells in long-lasting Graves disease. CDR3-region Arm-PCR and iRepertoire HTBI primers produced the TCR beta libraries. MiXCR, applied by TCRdb to the multiplex PCR reads, yields one record per CDR3 protein. The data show 400,000 to 650,000 distinct CDR3 sequences, with 16% seen just once and roughly 25% held by the top ten. This CDR3 is built from 16 residues. V lost 4 bases and J lost 2; bases outside the gene matches: 4. Germline-derived CDR1 and CDR2 are KGHDR and SFDVKD. The same data also contributed to another study, on T cells in Graves' hyperthyroidism and ophthalmopathy.

The chain couples TRBV24-1 to TRBJ1-5; 10 bases line up with TRBD1. The specimen comprised peripheral blood mononuclear cells (PBMCs), sampled at new diagnosis, from a patient treated with antithyroid drugs. This receptor was obtained from a woman aged 35-65 years with Graves disease. The CDR3 region has the DNA TGTGCCACCAGTGACCCCGGGACAGGGGGCAATCAGCCCCAGCATTTT. As protein: CATSDPGTGGNQPQHF.